Listed below are T cell receptor beta chains from one sample, sequenced in a study of siplizumab effects on memory and regulatory T cells. Sequenced by immunoSEQ multiplex PCR; TCRdb stores in-frame clones only, minus some. The sample lists 95,000 to 100,000 clones; about nine tenths were seen once. The sequenced material came from non-Treg CD4+ T cells sorted from blood. The receptors derive from a human donor in good health. Both conserved end residues are part of each CDR3. D genes are given only for firm matches.

d_call	v_call	j_call	cdr3_aa	cdr3_nt
-	TRBV7-2	TRBJ1-2	CASSLFGTPGYGYTF	TGTGCCAGCAGCTTATTTGGGACCCCTGGGTATGGCTACACCTTC
TRBD1	TRBV5-5	TRBJ1-1	CASQYDRGLEEAFF	TGTGCCAGCCAATACGACAGGGGGCTAGAAGAAGCTTTCTTT
TRBD1	TRBV27	TRBJ2-7	CASRLGQGWNEQYF	TGTGCCAGCAGACTGGGACAGGGGTGGAACGAGCAGTACTTC
-	TRBV6-1	TRBJ1-5	CASSPQGSQPQHF	TGTGCCAGCAGTCCCCAGGGGAGTCAGCCCCAGCATTTT
TRBD2	TRBV9	TRBJ2-3	CASSGASGRTDTQYF	TGTGCCAGCAGCGGGGCTAGCGGTAGGACAGATACGCAGTATTTT
-	TRBV6-5	TRBJ2-7	CASRASGGSSHEQYF	TGTGCCAGCCGGGCTTCCGGCGGGTCGAGCCACGAGCAGTACTTC
-	TRBV6-1	TRBJ1-5	CASSEVGSNQPQHF	TGTGCCAGCAGTGAGGTAGGGAGCAATCAGCCCCAGCATTTT
TRBD1	TRBV7-9	TRBJ1-4	CASSSQGVDEKLFF	TGTGCCAGCAGCTCCCAGGGGGTCGATGAAAAACTGTTTTTT
-	TRBV5-8	TRBJ1-3	CASSPESRGNTIYF	TGTGCCAGCAGCCCGGAAAGCCGTGGAAACACCATATATTTT
TRBD1	TRBV6-6	TRBJ2-1	CAIQPGGQGQFF	TGTGCCATCCAACCGGGGGGACAGGGGCAGTTCTTC
-	TRBV30	TRBJ1-2	CAWSVDLNYGYTF	TGTGCCTGGAGTGTAGACCTTAACTATGGCTACACCTTC
TRBD2	TRBV15	TRBJ2-7	CATSRGGEAYEQYF	TGTGCCACCAGCAGGGGGGGGGAAGCCTACGAGCAGTACTTC
TRBD1	TRBV30	TRBJ1-1	CAWSRGRGTEAFF	TGTGCCTGGTCCCGGGGCAGGGGGACTGAAGCTTTCTTT
-	TRBV6-5	TRBJ2-7	CASSYSRDSYEQYF	TGTGCCAGCAGTTACTCGCGGGACTCCTACGAGCAGTACTTC